A single sample is the source of the 8 T cell receptor beta chains below, sequenced in a study of T cell responses to AZD1222 COVID-19 vaccine (dated by TCRdb to the early 2020s). The sample's time point label is to be understood as: baseline before first vaccination. The library relied on the immunoSEQ multiplex PCR assay. The source is immuneACCESS, and TCRdb retained only in-frame sequences with V and J called. Part of the clones is not carried over; for the studies checked, unresolved V genes explain less than half of this, and the remainder is unexplained. A total of approximately 190,000 clones appear in this sample, 85% to 95% of them only once. Roughly 1.3% of the sample belongs to the ten largest clones. Sequencing was performed on peripheral blood, taken on day 0 of AZD1222 vaccination. Every receptor here comes from an adult in good health.

The chain has TRBV27 and TRBJ1-6, with D possibly TRBD1 on 6 matching bases. CDR1 is MNHEY, CDR2 SMNVEV, per germline (reference sequence). V was cut by 3 bases and J by 3 bases, with 15 bases left in between. The CDR3 has 17 amino acids. The CDR3 DNA sequence: TGTGCCAGCAGTTTCCTTCGGCAGGGGAGCTATAATTCACCCCTCCACTTT. Translation: CASSFLRQGSYNSPLHF.

Concerning this clone: The same CDR3 also results from other DNA sequences found in this sample. The chain recombines TRBV9 with TRBJ1-1; D gene ambiguous. Trimming took off 0 bases at V and 2 bases at J, with 8 bases between the two ends. The CDR3 totals 14 residues. CDR1 is SGDLS and CDR2 is YYNGEE in the germline V gene. As DNA, the CDR3 is TGTGCCAGCAGCGTAGGGGGAGAAAACACTGAAGCTTTCTTT. This codes for CASSVGGENTEAFF.

The genes are TRBV6-5 and TRBJ2-7, with D perhaps TRBD1 or TRBD2 (5 bases each). The ends were cut back, 8 bases at V and 1 base at J, with 18 bases in the middle. CDR3 length equals 15 residues. Germline loops: CDR1 MNHEY, CDR2 SVGAGI. The CDR3 DNA sequence: TGTGCCAGCGAAGATGGGGCGGGTGGTTCCTACGAGCAGTACTTC. This translates into CASEDGAGGSYEQYF.

The chain's CDR3 is CASSPTGTGNEQYF. CDR3 in DNA: TGTGCCAGCTCACCGACCGGGACAGGGAACGAGCAGTACTTC. The gene calls are TRBV18 and TRBJ2-7; 9 nucleotides align to TRBD1. Trimming took 3 bases from V and 5 from J; bases not matched to a gene: 5. This CDR3 comprises 14 residues. Germline CDR1 and CDR2: KGHSH and LQKENI.

The gene calls are TRBV10-3 and TRBJ2-5; TRBD1 might be the D (6 bases). The V gene lost 0 bases and the J gene lost 1 base, with 15 bases spanning the gap. The CDR3 has 17 amino acids. CDR1 ENHRY and CDR2 SYGVKD come from the germline V gene. CDR3 bases: TGTGCCATCAGTGAGTCTAGTAAGGGGGATTTCCAAGAGACCCAGTACTTC. It encodes CAISESSKGDFQETQYF.

The chain has TRBV2 and TRBJ2-3, with D maybe TRBD2 (5 bases). There are 13 residues in the CDR3. Germline values: CDR1 SNHLY, CDR2 FYNNEI. V was trimmed by 3 bases and J by 4 bases, leaving 8 bases between them. CDR3 DNA: TGTGCCAGCAGTGAGGATAGCGCAGATACGCAGTATTTT. Protein product: CASSEDSADTQYF.

V gene TRBV14 combines with J gene TRBJ1-4, with a weak D call TRBD1 (6 bases). V was pared by 3 bases and J by 7 bases, with 12 bases between. CDR1 and CDR2 (germline): SGHDN, FVKESK. CDR3 length: 14 residues. The CDR3 region has the DNA TGTGCCAGCAGCCACAGGGGAGGCAGTGAAAAACTGTTTTTT. Translating it yields CASSHRGGSEKLFF.

The V call is TRBV11-1, the J call TRBJ1-2; TRBD1 matches 10 bases. This CDR3 has 14 residues. Looked up from germline, CDR1 is SGHAT and CDR2 is FQDESV (reference sequence). V was clipped by 4 bases and J by 2 bases; unmatched bases: 1. As DNA, the CDR3 is TGTGCCAGCAGCTCGGGACAGGGGAACTATGGCTACACCTTC. The encoded protein is CASSSGQGNYGYTF.